Shown below are 16 T cell receptor beta chains from a single sample sequenced in a study of shared clonotypes between healthy human individuals. The method was immunoSEQ multiplex PCR; TCRdb's version includes in-frame clones alone and lacks a portion of them. The data hold millions of clones, with roughly 91% observed a single time. Naive CD8 cells, CD45RO-negative and positively selected for CCR7, excluded terminally differentiated effector memory CD45RA+ cells. Sequencing was performed on naive CD8+ T cells from PBMCs. The receptor source for this set is a man aged 18 to 29 in good health. Some clones in this sample may be carry-over from other donors' samples.

The chain links TRBV19 to TRBJ2-7; the D gene is possibly TRBD2 (5 bases). The CDR3 totals 14 residues. The V end was cut by 5 bases, the J end by 6 bases, with 17 bases between. The V gene's germline CDR1 is LNHDA and CDR2 SQIVND (reference sequence). The CDR3 DNA reads TGTGCCAGTAGTTCGGGGTCACAATCGTCCGAGCAGTACTTC. Protein: CASSSGSQSSEQYF. The full variable domain, with the rest looked up from reference TRBV19 and TRBJ2-7, is DGGITQSPKYLFRKEGQNVTLSCEQNLNHDAMYWYRQDPGQGLRLIYYSQIVNDFQKGDIAEGYSVSREKKESFPLTVTSAQKNPTAFYLCASSSGSQSSEQYFGPGTRLTVT.

The chain couples TRBV6-5 to TRBJ2-7; D is perhaps TRBD2 (5 bases). V was pared by 6 bases and J by 4 bases, with 16 bases between. This CDR3 has 14 residues. Germline loops: CDR1 MNHEY, CDR2 SVGAGI. The CDR3: CASSPGLRGYEQYF. CDR3 coding DNA: TGTGCCAGCAGCCCCGGACTCCGAGGATACGAGCAGTACTTC.

This clone was seen a few times. This chain links TRBV29-1 with TRBJ1-1; D not resolved. CDR1 and CDR2 from the germline V gene are SQVTM and ANQGSEA. The CDR3 length is 11 residues. Between the trimmed V and J ends, which lost 7 bases and 5 bases, there was a span of 11 bases. CDR3 residues: CSEWVGTEAFF. The CDR3 DNA reads TGCAGCGAGTGGGTGGGGACTGAAGCTTTCTTT.

A note on this clone: An end of the junction differs from the germline gene, which may be a read error. The rearrangement links TRBV7-9 to TRBJ2-1; the D gene is possibly TRBD2 (5 bases). CDR3 length: 12 residues. The germline V gene encodes CDR1 SEHNR and CDR2 FQNEAQ (reference sequence). The CDR3 DNA follows: TGTGCCAGCAGCTTCGTCAGGAGTCAGGAGGTCTTC. This codes for CASSFVRSQEVF.

The V gene is TRBV10-1, the J gene TRBJ2-5; 11 bases fit TRBD2. Losses at the gene ends were 0 bases for V and 3 bases for J; bases not matched to a gene: 0. CDR3 length: 15 amino acids. Germline CDR1 is WNHNN and CDR2 is SYGVQD (reference sequence). DNA for the CDR3: TGCGCCAGCAGTGAGTCGACTAGCGGGAAAGAGACCCAGTACTTC. It translates to CASSESTSGKETQYF.

The V gene is TRBV29-1, the J gene TRBJ2-1, with TRBD2 identical over 7 bases. CDR3 size: 14 residues. The germline V gene encodes CDR1 SQVTM and CDR2 ANQGSEA. The ends lost 7 bases at V and 6 bases at J; junction bases unmatched: 12. CDR3 amino acids: CSGAGTMGSNEQFF. In nucleotides, the CDR3 is TGCAGCGGGGCCGGGACTATGGGGTCCAATGAGCAGTTCTTC.

The chain joins TRBV5-6 to TRBJ2-7; TRBD1 aligns across 7 bases. This CDR3 contains 14 residues. The trim removed 4 bases at V and 3 bases at J, leaving 7 bases unmatched. Germline V gene lookup returns CDR1 SGHDT and CDR2 YYEEEE. The CDR3 region has the DNA TGTGCCAGCAGCCCGCAGGGGGACCTCTACGAGCAGTACTTC. This gives the protein CASSPQGDLYEQYF.

A note on this clone: Other DNA sequences of this sample code for an identical CDR3. V is TRBV6-1 and J is TRBJ2-7; TRBD1 is a possible D gene (6 bases). Trimming took 3 bases from V and 0 from J, leaving 9 bases between them. There are 14 residues in the CDR3. Germline V gives CDR1 MNHNS, CDR2 SASEGT. This CDR3 is CASSDRDNSYEQYF. As DNA, the CDR3 is TGTGCCAGCAGTGACCGGGACAACTCCTACGAGCAGTACTTC.

This clone was seen once. The chain carries TRBV5-1 and TRBJ1-1; the D is unclear. The length of the CDR3 is 15 residues. Deletions cut 3 bases from V and 1 base from J, with 13 bases between. Germline loops: CDR1 SGHRS, CDR2 YFSETQ. In DNA form, the CDR3 reads TGCGCCAGCAGCTGGGCCCAGAAGCAGAACACTGAAGCTTTCTTT. This gives the protein CASSWAQKQNTEAFF. Based on the CDR3 plus reference TRBV5-1 and TRBJ1-1, the full variable domain is KAGVTQTPRYLIKTRGQQVTLSCSPISGHRSVSWYQQTPGQGLQFLFEYFSETQRNKGNFPGRFSGRQFSNSRSEMNVSTLELGDSALYLCASSWAQKQNTEAFFGQGTRLTVV.

The V and J genes are TRBV7-8 and TRBJ1-2; D not certain. Germline loops: CDR1 SGHVS, CDR2 FQNEAQ. The CDR3 length is 15 residues. V lost 1 base, J lost 3 bases, and 12 bases lay in between. The DNA of the CDR3 is TGTGCCAGCAGCTTAGATGCAGGTCGGCACTATGGCTACACCTTC. Protein sequence: CASSLDAGRHYGYTF.

The chain carries TRBV6-5 and TRBJ2-7; 10 nucleotides line up with TRBD2. This CDR3 is built from 15 residues. CDR1 is MNHEY, CDR2 SVGAGI, per germline. V lost 6 bases and J lost 5; bases outside the gene matches: 10. DNA of the CDR3: TGTGCCAGCAGCCTAAATAGCGGGAGGTTAGACGAGCAGTACTTC. Translating gives CASSLNSGRLDEQYF.

With respect to this clone: In the same sample, other DNA sequences code for this CDR3. The chain uses TRBV7-9 and TRBJ2-3, with unresolved D. Per the germline V gene, CDR1 is SEHNR and CDR2 is FQNEAQ (reference sequence). V was shortened by 1 base and J by 2 bases, with 4 bases between the two germline ends. This CDR3 spans 13 amino acids. CDR3 amino acids: CASSLGFTDTQYF. Here the CDR3 DNA reads TGTGCCAGCAGCTTAGGGTTCACAGATACGCAGTATTTT.

The chain couples TRBV4-1 to TRBJ1-5; 12 bases align to TRBD1. Germline CDR1 and CDR2: MGHRA and YSYEKL. This CDR3 region has 18 residues. V lost 0 bases, J lost 2 bases, and 5 bases stayed unmatched. In DNA, the CDR3 is TGCGCCAGCAGCCAAGAAAGGGGACAGGGGGCTGGCAATCAGCCCCAGCATTTT. This sequence encodes CASSQERGQGAGNQPQHF.

As for this clone: Its ends do not fully match the called genes, so a read error is possible. V and J are TRBV4-1 and TRBJ2-1; D unresolved. Germline V gene data show CDR1 as MGHRA and CDR2 as YSYEKL. The CDR3 has 17 amino acids. CDR3 residues: CASSEEQPRGLYNEQFF. CDR3 DNA sequence: TGCGCCAGCAGCGAAGAACAGCCTAGAGGTCTGTACAATGAGCAGTTCTTC.

Concerning this clone: Additional DNA sequences in this sample encode the identical CDR3. The chain uses TRBV27 and TRBJ1-1; D call uncertain. The V and J ends lost 3 bases and 1 base respectively, with 6 bases between them. The CDR3 consists of 13 residues. Germline CDR1 MNHEY, CDR2 SMNVEV (reference sequence). CDR3 sequence reads: CASSFIGNTEAFF. CDR3 bases: TGTGCCAGCAGTTTTATAGGGAACACTGAAGCTTTCTTT.

V and J are TRBV2 and TRBJ2-5; 8 bases fit TRBD2. The CDR3 spans 12 residues. The ends lost 9 bases at V and 3 bases at J; junction bases unmatched: 3. The germline gives CDR1 SNHLY, CDR2 FYNNEI. This CDR3 reads CARGTRKETQYF. CDR3 bases: TGTGCCAGAGGGACTAGGAAAGAGACCCAGTACTTC.